These 29 T cell receptor beta chains originate from one sample sequenced in a study of T cell changes during pregnancy in multiple sclerosis. Here immunoSEQ multiplex PCR was the method, and the copy in TCRdb shows in-frame clones only, minus some. The sample shows around 92,000 clones, over 85% of them seen only once. Material: peripheral blood, obtained after pregnancy. The source is a female donor with multiple sclerosis, enrolled in a pregnancy study.

The chain links TRBV27 to TRBJ2-5; TRBD2 matches at 13 bases. Germline V gene sequence: CDR1 MNHEY, CDR2 SMNVEV (reference sequence). The CDR3 runs to 19 residues. With 6 bases clipped from V and 1 base from J, the junction kept 14 bases outside the gene matches. CDR3 residues: CASRTTGLAGAWAQETQYF. DNA for the CDR3: TGTGCCAGCAGAACCACTGGACTAGCGGGGGCATGGGCCCAAGAGACCCAGTACTTC.

The rearrangement links TRBV7-7 to TRBJ2-1; weak D call: TRBD2 (5 bases). CDR3 length: 13 residues. The ends were cut back, 5 bases at V and 9 bases at J, with 14 bases in the middle. CDR1 SSHAT and CDR2 FNYEAQ come from the germline V gene (reference sequence). CDR3 amino acids: CASSPHTAVEQFF. DNA for the CDR3: TGTGCCAGCAGCCCCCACACAGCGGTTGAGCAGTTCTTC.

V usage is TRBV11-2 and J usage is TRBJ2-7, with D unclear. The CDR3 has 10 amino acids. V lost 4 bases to trimming and J lost 6 bases, with 4 bases between them. Looked up from germline, CDR1 is SGHAT and CDR2 is FQNNGV. CDR3 sequence reads: CASSSREQYF. The DNA for the CDR3 is TGTGCCAGCAGCTCCCGCGAGCAGTACTTC. Variable domain in full (rest from reference TRBV11-2 and TRBJ2-7): EAGVAQSPRYKIIEKRQSVAFWCNPISGHATLYWYQQILGQGPKLLIQFQNNGVVDDSQLPKDRFSAERLKGVDSTLKIQPAKLEDSAVYLCASSSREQYFGPGTRLTVT.

The rearrangement uses TRBV2 and TRBJ1-5, with D maybe TRBD1 (6 bases). The CDR3 contains 15 residues. Looked up from germline, CDR1 is SNHLY and CDR2 is FYNNEI. Trimming left V 3 bases short and J 0 bases short, with 9 bases between. This CDR3 reads CASSDNRDSNQPQHF. CDR3 DNA sequence: TGTGCCAGCAGTGACAACAGGGATAGCAATCAGCCCCAGCATTTT.

This clone was seen a single time. The CDR3 DNA reads TGTGCCAGCAGCCCCTTGATGGGCCCAGATACGCAGTATTTT. Translating gives CASSPLMGPDTQYF. The chain is built from TRBV7-2 and TRBJ2-3; D unresolved. The V and J ends lost 5 bases and 4 bases respectively, with 13 bases between them. The CDR3 contains 14 residues. Germline loops: CDR1 SGHTA, CDR2 FQGNSA.

The chain couples TRBV19 to TRBJ2-1, with D possibly matching TRBD2 (6 bases). V was trimmed by 3 bases and J by 4 bases, leaving 7 bases between them. The CDR3 covers 13 residues. The V gene's germline CDR1 is LNHDA and CDR2 SQIVND (reference sequence). The CDR3 DNA reads as TGTGCCAGTAGTATGCGGGATTACAATGAGCAGTTCTTC. Encoded protein: CASSMRDYNEQFF.

The table lists this clone with a count of one. The chain has TRBV6-1 and TRBJ1-1; 9 bases are a match to TRBD1. This CDR3 comprises 15 residues. Germline CDR1 and CDR2: MNHNS and SASEGT. Trimming at V came to 5 bases and at J to 3 bases, leaving 7 bases not matched to a gene. The CDR3 protein is CASSKRQGEYTEAFF. CDR3 DNA sequence: TGTGCCAGCAGTAAACGACAGGGGGAGTACACTGAAGCTTTCTTT.

V and J are TRBV9 and TRBJ2-1; no clear D. The CDR3 has 13 amino acids. CDR1 is SGDLS, CDR2 YYNGEE, per germline. V was pared by 3 bases and J by 0 bases, with 4 bases between. As DNA, the CDR3 is TGTGCCAGCAGCGGGAGCTCCTACAATGAGCAGTTCTTC. Protein sequence: CASSGSSYNEQFF. Based on the CDR3 plus reference TRBV9 and TRBJ2-1, the full variable domain is DSGVTQTPKHLITATGQRVTLRCSPRSGDLSVYWYQQSLDQGLQFLIQYYNGEERAKGNILERFSAQQFPDLHSELNLSSLELGDSALYFCASSGSSYNEQFFGPGTRLTVL.

This clone was observed a single time. This sample includes further DNA sequences coding for the same CDR3. The rearrangement links TRBV28 to TRBJ1-5, with 8 bases lining up with TRBD1. CDR3 length: 14 amino acids. CDR1 MDHEN and CDR2 SYDVKM come from the germline V gene. J was trimmed by 6 bases and V by 5 bases; bases with no gene match: 6. DNA for the CDR3: TGTGCCAGCAGTCTCGGACAGGGAGTTCAGCCCCAGCATTTT. It specifies CASSLGQGVQPQHF.

The chain couples TRBV7-6 to TRBJ2-1; unclear D gene. The V gene's germline CDR1 is SGHVS and CDR2 FNYEAQ. V was clipped by 6 bases and J by 3 bases, with 12 bases between them. This CDR3 is built from 14 residues. The chain's CDR3 is CASSPSVIYNEQFF. Here the CDR3 DNA reads TGTGCCAGCAGTCCAAGCGTAATCTACAATGAGCAGTTCTTC.

The gene calls are TRBV12-2 and TRBJ2-7; TRBD2, as called in the table, went unchecked against the DNA. TRBV12-2 is listed as a pseudogene. The CDR3 runs 16 residues. The DNA of the CDR3 is TGTGCAAGTCGCACCGATGGGGCTAGCGGGAAAGGCGAGCAGTACTTC. This translates into CASRTDGASGKGEQYF.

This chain joins TRBV29-1 and TRBJ2-2, with a possible D match to TRBD1 (5 bases). Germline values: CDR1 SQVTM, CDR2 ANQGSEA. This CDR3 region has 14 residues. V was cut by 4 bases and J by 0 bases, with 9 bases left in between. The CDR3 sequence is CSVVGRANTGELFF. For the CDR3, the DNA is TGCAGCGTTGTAGGCAGGGCGAACACCGGGGAGCTGTTTTTT.

The genes are TRBV21-1 and TRBJ2-7; the table's D gene call, TRBD1, was not cross checked with the DNA. TRBV21-1 is a pseudogene. The CDR3 contains 16 residues. CDR3 DNA sequence: TGTGCCAGCAGCAAACCGCATGCAGGGGGTACCTACGAGCAGTACTTC. Amino acids: CASSKPHAGGTYEQYF.

The V gene is TRBV13, the J gene TRBJ2-3; TRBD1 matches 8 bases. J lost 3 bases, V lost 1 base, and 6 bases had no gene match. The CDR3 covers 16 residues. Germline CDR1 is PRHDT and CDR2 is FYEKMQ (reference sequence). The CDR3 region is CASSLDGQGKTDTQYF. The CDR3 DNA reads as TGTGCCAGCAGCTTAGATGGACAGGGTAAAACAGATACGCAGTATTTT.

CDR3 nucleotide sequence: TGTGCCAGCAGTGAGGGTTTACTAACCATGGACAGGACCCCGACCTACAATGAGCAGTTCTTC. It is translated as CASSEGLLTMDRTPTYNEQFF. The gene calls are TRBV2 and TRBJ2-1; TRBD1 matches at 7 bases. From germline, CDR1 is SNHLY and CDR2 FYNNEI. CDR3 length: 21 amino acids. J was trimmed by 2 bases and V by 3 bases; bases with no gene match: 22.

The rearrangement links TRBV13 to TRBJ2-5, with 7 bases identical to TRBD2. The germline V gene has CDR1 PRHDT and CDR2 FYEKMQ (reference sequence). V trimming: 5 bases; J trimming: 2 bases; junction bases outside the gene matches: 8. The CDR3 has 15 amino acids. The CDR3 nucleotides are TGTGCCAGCAGCCCAGAGGGCGGGAGTCAAGAGACCCAGTACTTC. Amino acid sequence: CASSPEGGSQETQYF. The variable domain in full, completed from reference TRBV13 and TRBJ2-5, reads AAGVIQSPRHLIKEKRETATLKCYPIPRHDTVYWYQQGPGQDPQFLISFYEKMQSDKGSIPDRFSAQQFSDYHSELNMSSLELGDSALYFCASSPEGGSQETQYFGPGTRLLVL.

V and J are TRBV6-5 and TRBJ2-7; 7 bases are shared with TRBD2. Unmatched junction bases numbered 5, after V lost 2 bases and J lost 1 base. The CDR3 sequence is 15 residues long. Looked up from germline, CDR1 is MNHEY and CDR2 is SVGAGI. The chain's CDR3 is CASSYAGVGSYEQYF. The CDR3 DNA is TGTGCCAGCAGTTACGCGGGAGTAGGTTCCTACGAGCAGTACTTC.

V is TRBV6-5 and J is TRBJ2-1, with D possibly TRBD2 on 6 matching bases. Germline V gene lookup returns CDR1 MNHEY and CDR2 SVGAGI. CDR3 length equals 15 residues. V dropped 6 bases and J dropped 6 bases, with 18 bases sitting between them. CDR3 in DNA: TGTGCCAGCAGGGCCGGAGGGTTCGGGTCCAATGAGCAGTTCTTC. As protein: CASRAGGFGSNEQFF.

The chain recombines TRBV28 with TRBJ2-7; D not certain. Germline V lookup: CDR1 MDHEN, CDR2 SYDVKM. The CDR3 is 13 amino acids. Deletions cut 3 bases from V and 1 base from J, with 7 bases between. The CDR3 DNA sequence: TGTGCCAGCAGTTTCTATCAATCCTACGAGCAGTACTTC. It specifies CASSFYQSYEQYF. Filled out from reference TRBV28 and TRBJ2-7, the complete variable domain reads DVKVTQSSRYLVKRTGEKVFLECVQDMDHENMFWYRQDPGLGLRLIYFSYDVKMKEKGDIPEGYSVSREKKERFSLILESASTNQTSMYLCASSFYQSYEQYFGPGTRLTVT.

This clone has more than one count but fewer than ten. The rearrangement uses TRBV19 and TRBJ2-1; no clear D gene. Germline V CDR1 and CDR2: LNHDA, SQIVND (reference sequence). V lost 3 bases and J lost 2, with 8 bases in between. The CDR3 runs 14 residues. CDR3 in DNA: TGTGCCAGTAGTATTGTCGCAGCCTACAATGAGCAGTTCTTC. Translating gives CASSIVAAYNEQFF.

The chain uses TRBV4-1 and TRBJ2-5; 7 bases match TRBD1. The V and J ends lost 7 bases and 1 base, in that order; junction bases with no gene match: 12. The CDR3 has 16 amino acids. Germline CDR1 reads MGHRA; CDR2 reads YSYEKL. The CDR3 protein is CASTLYPGTAQETQYF. DNA for the CDR3: TGCGCCAGCACCCTTTACCCGGGGACAGCCCAAGAGACCCAGTACTTC.

The chain carries TRBV7-9 and TRBJ1-2, with 10 bases matching TRBD1. Germline V lookup: CDR1 SEHNR, CDR2 FQNEAQ (reference sequence). V shed 2 bases and J 4 bases; nucleotides not matched to a gene: 7. There are 16 residues in the CDR3. CDR3 nucleotides: TGTGCCAGCAGCTTACCCCGGGACAGGGGTGGCTATGGCTACACCTTC. Residues: CASSLPRDRGGYGYTF.

The V gene is TRBV23-1, the J gene TRBJ1-3; no firm D call. TRBV23-1 is labeled an ORF, and its function is uncertain. The germline V and J ends were trimmed by 2 bases and 4 bases, with 6 bases remaining between them. This CDR3 region has 13 residues. CDR3: CASSQERGNTIYF. The CDR3 nucleotides are TGCGCCAGCAGTCAAGAGAGGGGAAACACCATATATTTT.

The chain recombines TRBV5-1 with TRBJ2-3; 7 nucleotides agree with TRBD1. Germline assignment: CDR1 SGHRS and CDR2 YFSETQ. With V trimmed by 5 bases and J by 5 bases, 11 bases remained unmatched. This CDR3 is 15 amino acids long. The DNA of the CDR3 is TGCGCCAGCAGACGCACCGACAGGGCGGAAGATACGCAGTATTTT. Protein sequence: CASRRTDRAEDTQYF.

The chain combines TRBV27 with TRBJ2-5; D might be TRBD2 (7 bases). CDR3 length: 12 amino acids. V lost 6 bases, J lost 5 bases, and 10 bases lay in between. Germline lookup yields CDR1 MNHEY and CDR2 SMNVEV (reference sequence). The chain's CDR3 is CASRGRGETQYF. The CDR3 DNA is TGTGCCAGCAGGGGGAGGGGGGAGACCCAGTACTTC.

The rearrangement links TRBV23-1 to TRBJ1-5; D possibly corresponds to TRBD1 (5 bases). TRBV23-1 is assigned to the ORF class and has an uncertain function. CDR3 size: 20 residues. V lost 4 bases and J lost 2, with 27 bases in between. The CDR3 protein is CASSRDLVGRDGFGNQPQHF. The CDR3 DNA follows: TGCGCCAGCAGTCGCGATCTGGTAGGCAGGGATGGGTTTGGCAATCAGCCCCAGCATTTT.

The chain links TRBV6-1 to TRBJ2-7, with D possibly being TRBD1 (6 bases). The CDR3 extends over 14 amino acids. The V end lost 8 bases, the J end lost 4 bases, and 18 bases lay between the germline ends. Germline V gene data show CDR1 as MNHNS and CDR2 as SASEGT. CDR3 nucleotides: TGTGCCAGCCCTCCGGGACACCGCCTTTACGAGCAGTACTTC. Translation gives CASPPGHRLYEQYF.

The rearrangement links TRBV30 to TRBJ2-1, with TRBD1 as a possible D gene (6 bases). CDR3 length: 14 amino acids. Germline V gene sequence: CDR1 GTSNPN, CDR2 SVGIG (reference sequence). Trimming pared 4 bases from V and 2 bases from J, leaving 12 bases between. The CDR3 sequence: CAWTPGTTYNEQFF. CDR3 sequence (DNA): TGTGCCTGGACCCCCGGGACAACCTACAATGAGCAGTTCTTC. The full variable domain, with the rest looked up from reference TRBV30 and TRBJ2-1, is SQTIHQWPATLVQPVGSPLSLECTVEGTSNPNLYWYRQAAGRGLQLLFYSVGIGQISSEVPQNLSASRPQDRQFILSSKKLLLSDSGFYLCAWTPGTTYNEQFFGPGTRLTVL.

The chain couples TRBV2 to TRBJ1-2, with 8 bases aligning to TRBD1. Germline V gene lookup returns CDR1 SNHLY and CDR2 FYNNEI. The CDR3 extends over 15 amino acids. V was clipped by 2 bases and J by 6 bases; unmatched bases: 8. The CDR3 coding sequence is TGTGCCAGCAGTGAACTATGGACAGGGAGGGATGGCTACACCTTC. It specifies CASSELWTGRDGYTF.